The 22 T cell receptor beta chains listed next were all sequenced from one sample in a study of shared clonotypes between healthy human individuals. Sequenced by immunoSEQ multiplex PCR; TCRdb stores in-frame clones only, minus some. The repertoire includes over a million clones, around 97% of them detected once, and about 1.2% sits in the top ten. Sequenced: naive CD4+ T cells sorted from blood. Subset specified: CD45RA+ positively selected. The source is a man in his thirties or forties in good health.

The chain recombines TRBV9 with TRBJ2-5, with 11 bases lining up with TRBD1. This CDR3 has 18 residues. CDR1 is SGDLS and CDR2 is YYNGEE in the germline V gene. J lost 5 bases, V lost 0 bases, and 12 bases had no gene match. The CDR3 protein is CASSVDAGDRGNGETQYF. The CDR3 DNA reads TGTGCCAGCAGCGTAGATGCTGGGGACAGGGGGAATGGGGAGACCCAGTACTTC. The whole variable domain, filled in from reference TRBV9 and TRBJ2-5, reads DSGVTQTPKHLITATGQRVTLRCSPRSGDLSVYWYQQSLDQGLQFLIQYYNGEERAKGNILERFSAQQFPDLHSELNLSSLELGDSALYFCASSVDAGDRGNGETQYFGPGTRLLVL.

This rearrangement joins TRBV28 to TRBJ2-5; D is undetermined. The germline V and J ends were trimmed by 7 bases and 14 bases, with 26 bases remaining between them. The length of the CDR3 is 14 residues. Germline CDR1 reads MDHEN; CDR2 reads SYDVKM. CDR3 protein: CASKEFSNPYEHYF. The CDR3 DNA follows: TGTGCCAGCAAGGAGTTTTCCAACCCTTACGAGCATTACTTC.

This sequence joins TRBV5-5 and TRBJ2-7, with D unresolved. Trimming took off 0 bases at V and 1 base at J, with 8 bases between the two ends. The CDR3 has 14 residues. Germline CDR1 SGHKS, CDR2 YYEKEE (reference sequence). The DNA of the CDR3 is TGTGCCAGCAGCTTGGCCATAGGGTCCTACGAGCAGTACTTC. Its translation: CASSLAIGSYEQYF.

This clone was detected once. V is TRBV4-1 and J is TRBJ2-2; 7 positions agree with TRBD1. The CDR3 is made up of 15 amino acids. The germline CDR1 and CDR2 sequences are MGHRA and YSYEKL. The V gene end was trimmed by 4 bases and the J gene end by 4 bases; junction bases not matched to a gene: 6. The CDR3 region is CASSRETGRTGELFF. CDR3 sequence (DNA): TGCGCCAGCAGCCGAGAGACAGGGCGCACCGGGGAGCTGTTTTTT.

J is TRBJ2-7 and V is TRBV27, with 7 bases fitting TRBD2. The CDR3 length is 11 residues. The V gene's germline CDR1 is MNHEY and CDR2 SMNVEV (reference sequence). V lost 3 bases and J lost 13; bases outside the gene matches: 6. The CDR3 nucleotides are TGTGCCAGCAGTTTTGGTGGGAGGGGCTACTTC. Its translation is CASSFGGRGYF.

The genes are TRBV15 and TRBJ2-3, with D possibly matching TRBD2 (5 bases). This CDR3 contains 14 residues. Germline V gene lookup returns CDR1 LNHNV and CDR2 YYDKDF (reference sequence). The V end lost 3 bases, the J end lost 0 bases, and 7 bases lay between the germline ends. The CDR3 coding sequence is TGTGCCACCAGCAGGCGGGCTAGCACAGATACGCAGTATTTT. Amino acids: CATSRRASTDTQYF.

The table lists this clone with a count of one. V gene TRBV20-1 combines with J gene TRBJ2-7; D unresolved. This CDR3 is built from 10 residues. Trimming pared 3 bases from V and 9 bases from J, leaving 9 bases between. CDR1 is DFQATT, CDR2 SNEGSKA, per germline (reference sequence). As DNA, the CDR3 is TGCAGTGCTAGCGAGCAACGGCAGTACTTC. The encoded protein is CSASEQRQYF.

This clone was seen only once. The chain links TRBV7-8 to TRBJ2-1, with 8 bases lining up with TRBD1. The V segment lost 6 bases and the J segment 4 bases; nucleotides outside the gene matches: 8. The CDR3 spans 15 residues. Germline assignment: CDR1 SGHVS and CDR2 FQNEAQ. The CDR3 sequence is CASRQKDRAYNEQFF. The CDR3 DNA is TGTGCCAGCAGACAAAAGGACAGGGCATACAATGAGCAGTTCTTC.

The chain carries TRBV7-6 and TRBJ2-2; maybe TRBD2 (7 bases). This CDR3 has 17 amino acids. The germline V and J ends were trimmed by 5 bases and 5 bases, with 21 bases remaining between them. The V gene's germline CDR1 is SGHVS and CDR2 FNYEAQ. CDR3 DNA sequence: TGTGCCAGCAGCACAGGAGGGGGAGGGCCCCTAACCGGGGAGCTGTTTTTT. Translation: CASSTGGGGPLTGELFF.

This chain joins TRBV2 and TRBJ1-2; 7 bases align to TRBD1. Germline V gene lookup returns CDR1 SNHLY and CDR2 FYNNEI. V lost 9 bases and J lost 6; bases outside the gene matches: 7. The CDR3 consists of 12 residues. The CDR3 sequence: CARKTGNNGYTF. The CDR3, as DNA: TGTGCCAGGAAGACAGGGAACAATGGCTACACCTTC.

The chain couples TRBV5-6 to TRBJ2-1; TRBD2 aligns across 9 bases. The CDR3 has 16 amino acids. The V gene end was trimmed by 4 bases and the J gene end by 3 bases; junction bases not matched to a gene: 8. Germline CDR1 is SGHDT and CDR2 is YYEEEE. CDR3 in DNA: TGTGCCAGCAGCGCGGAGGCTAGCGGGATCTACAATGAGCAGTTCTTC. Amino acids: CASSAEASGIYNEQFF.

The chain links TRBV7-3 to TRBJ2-7, with TRBD2 matching over 11 bases. The CDR3 has 13 amino acids. The V segment lost 8 bases and the J segment 3 bases; nucleotides outside the gene matches: 3. Germline CDR1 SGHTA, CDR2 FQGTGA. The CDR3 is CASALAGDYEQYF. The CDR3 DNA sequence: TGTGCCAGCGCACTAGCGGGAGACTACGAGCAGTACTTC.

The chain has TRBV5-6 and TRBJ2-2, with D possibly being TRBD1 or TRBD2 (5 bases each). The germline gives CDR1 SGHDT, CDR2 YYEEEE. The V gene lost 0 bases and the J gene lost 3 bases, with 6 bases spanning the gap. The CDR3 has 14 amino acids. The CDR3 DNA reads as TGTGCCAGCAGCTTGGCGGGGCACACCGGGGAGCTGTTTTTT. It specifies CASSLAGHTGELFF.

Only a few counts were recorded for this clone. The V and J genes are TRBV27 and TRBJ1-5; D possibly corresponds to TRBD1 (6 bases). Germline assignment: CDR1 MNHEY and CDR2 SMNVEV (reference sequence). CDR3 length equals 14 residues. The V gene lost 9 bases and the J gene lost 1 base, with 13 bases spanning the gap. DNA for the CDR3: TGTGCCAGTGGGACAAGCAGCAGCAATCAGCCCCAGCATTTT. It is translated as CASGTSSSNQPQHF.

The CDR3 loop is CASSSRRSREQYF. CDR3 DNA sequence: TGTGCCAGCAGCTCCCGCCGGAGTCGGGAGCAGTACTTC. The chain is built from TRBV11-2 and TRBJ2-7; no definite D call. The V gene's germline CDR1 is SGHAT and CDR2 FQNNGV. CDR3 size: 13 residues. V was cut by 4 bases and J by 7 bases, with 14 bases left in between.

This clone appeared a few times. The chain combines TRBV29-1 with TRBJ1-5; D ambiguous. V was clipped by 5 bases and J by 1 base, with 15 bases between them. The CDR3 covers 15 residues. From germline, CDR1 is SQVTM and CDR2 ANQGSEA. CDR3 coding DNA: TGCAGCGTTAGTCTCACAGCGGGGAGCAATCAGCCCCAGCATTTT. As protein: CSVSLTAGSNQPQHF.

This clone has a single count. Compared with germline, one end of the junction differs, possibly owing to a read error. The chain combines TRBV11-2 with TRBJ2-3, with 9 nucleotides matching TRBD2. Germline assignment: CDR1 SGHAT and CDR2 FQNNGV. CDR3 length: 13 residues. CDR3 DNA: TGTGCCAGCAGCTTAGAACTCGGACTAGCGCCGCATTTT. Amino acid sequence: CASSLELGLAPHF.

This clone is a singleton in its sample. Here the CDR3 reads CASSPLEGDTEAFF. The CDR3 DNA is TGTGCCAGCAGTCCCCTGGAAGGGGACACTGAAGCTTTCTTT. J is TRBJ1-1 and V is TRBV27; possible D gene TRBD1, 5 bases. The V end was cut by 5 bases, the J end by 3 bases, with 13 bases between. The CDR3 has 14 amino acids. Per the germline V gene, CDR1 is MNHEY and CDR2 is SMNVEV (reference sequence).

The rearrangement joins TRBV29-1 to TRBJ2-1; 10 bases align to TRBD2. The germline V gene encodes CDR1 SQVTM and CDR2 ANQGSEA. With 4 bases clipped from V and 4 bases from J, the junction kept 16 bases outside the gene matches. The CDR3 is 18 amino acids. Here the CDR3 DNA reads TGCAGCGTTGTTTCGGGTCTAGCGGGAGATCGTCGATACAATGAGCAGTTCTTC. It yields the protein CSVVSGLAGDRRYNEQFF.

The chain links TRBV28 to TRBJ2-7; D may be TRBD1 (5 bases). Germline lookup yields CDR1 MDHEN and CDR2 SYDVKM. The ends were cut back, 6 bases at V and 4 bases at J, with 19 bases in the middle. The CDR3 is 15 residues long. The CDR3, as DNA: TGTGCCAGCAGATCTGGCGGCAGGGCTAGGTACGAGCAGTACTTC. Translation: CASRSGGRARYEQYF.

The chain uses TRBV27 and TRBJ2-3; possibly TRBD1 for D (5 bases). The CDR3 spans 14 residues. Looked up from germline, CDR1 is MNHEY and CDR2 is SMNVEV (reference sequence). V lost 5 bases and J lost 4, with 13 bases in between. The CDR3 protein is CASSALLGADTQYF. The DNA for the CDR3 is TGTGCCAGCAGTGCCCTCTTAGGGGCAGATACGCAGTATTTT.

V gene TRBV27 combines with J gene TRBJ2-5; no reliable D call. V was pared by 5 bases and J by 2 bases, with 6 bases between. Germline CDR1 and CDR2: MNHEY and SMNVEV (reference sequence). The CDR3 contains 12 residues. CDR3 in amino acids: CASSLPQETQYF. In DNA form, the CDR3 reads TGTGCCAGCAGTCTCCCTCAAGAGACCCAGTACTTC.